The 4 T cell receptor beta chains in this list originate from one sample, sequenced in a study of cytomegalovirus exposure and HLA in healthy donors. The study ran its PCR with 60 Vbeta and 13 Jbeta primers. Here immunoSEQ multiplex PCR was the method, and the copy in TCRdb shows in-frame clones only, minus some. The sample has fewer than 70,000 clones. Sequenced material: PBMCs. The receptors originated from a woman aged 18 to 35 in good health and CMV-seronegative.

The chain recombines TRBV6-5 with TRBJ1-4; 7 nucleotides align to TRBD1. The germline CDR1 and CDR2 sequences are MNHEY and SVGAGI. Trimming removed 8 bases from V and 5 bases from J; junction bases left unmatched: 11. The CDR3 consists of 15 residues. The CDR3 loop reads CASQTRGRGNEKLFF. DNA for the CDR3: TGTGCCAGCCAGACGAGGGGGCGCGGCAATGAAAAACTGTTTTTT.

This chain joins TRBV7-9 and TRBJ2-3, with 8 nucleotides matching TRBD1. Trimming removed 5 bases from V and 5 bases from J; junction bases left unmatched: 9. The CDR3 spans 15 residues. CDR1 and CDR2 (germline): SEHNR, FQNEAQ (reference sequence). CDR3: CASSPQGAAVDTQYF. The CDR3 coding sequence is TGTGCCAGCAGCCCGCAGGGGGCTGCGGTAGATACGCAGTATTTT.

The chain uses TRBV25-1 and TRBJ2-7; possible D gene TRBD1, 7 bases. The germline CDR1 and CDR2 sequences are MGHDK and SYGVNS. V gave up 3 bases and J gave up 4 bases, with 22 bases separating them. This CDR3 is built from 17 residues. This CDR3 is CASSDPSGAGGKYEQYF. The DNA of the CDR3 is TGTGCCAGCAGTGATCCCTCGGGGGCAGGGGGTAAATACGAGCAGTACTTC.

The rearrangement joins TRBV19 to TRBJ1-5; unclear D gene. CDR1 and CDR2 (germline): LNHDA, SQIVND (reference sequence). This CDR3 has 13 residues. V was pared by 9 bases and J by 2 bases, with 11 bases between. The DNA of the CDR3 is TGTGCCAGCTGCGTTTTCGGCAATCAGCCCCAGCATTTT. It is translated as CASCVFGNQPQHF.